The source of this T cell receptor (beta chain) is a study of T cell repertoires in cytomegalovirus infection (dated by TCRdb to between 2019 and 2020). In terms of the full investigation: Donor HLA type was relevant to the analysis, because carriage of CMV infection together with the matching HLA type was indicated by public TCR beta signatures. Results the study describes overall, beyond this receptor: Cumulative frequency of public TCR beta family members discriminated carriers of CMV infection plus the relevant HLA type in this cohort and an independent 352-donor cohort. In the ex vivo response, HLA-C-restricted CMV-specific TCR beta clonotypes were dominant, and in two of eight donors the single most frequent clonotype came from this HLA-C-restricted group.

TCRdb records Illumina HiSeq 1500 as the sequencer. TCRdb handled the public reads itself, with Q25 trimming in fastp and clone calling in MiXCR, and kept productive beta chains. Each entry merges the rows of one CDR3 protein and shows their most common DNA and genes. For this sample there are 200,000 to 300,000 distinct CDR3 sequences; around 13% appear just once. Of the sample, roughly 8.7% is held by the ten largest clones. V loses 0 bases, J loses 1 base, and the germline ends lie 6 bases apart. The germline V gene (reference sequence) gives CDR1 as SEHNR and CDR2 as FQNEAQ. From the cysteine up to the phenylalanine, the CDR3 has a length of 14 residues. CDR3 DNA only is kept here, 42 bases in frame from base 1. This clonotype was picked up one time. Its antigen is unknown. The record has no base qualities; no much larger clone is one base away. Evidence from one read is weak.

Sequencing was performed on PBMCs. This receptor was taken from a human donor in good health (CMV status not recorded). Some clones in this sample may be carry-over from other donors' samples. The sequence joins TRBV7-9 to TRBJ1-1, with no confident D gene call. The CDR3: CASSLAARNTEAFF. The nucleotide sequence reads TGTGCCAGCAGCTTAGCGGCCAGGAACACTGAAGCTTTCTTT.